The text below deals with one T cell receptor (beta chain). No antigen is known for it. Base qualities were left out, and no much larger clone turns up one base away. These data originate in a study of control samples from healthy donors and cancer patients (dated by TCRdb to the early 2020s). The library was generated by the immunoSEQ multiplex PCR assay. TCRdb obtained this table from immuneACCESS and retained in-frame rearrangements with V and J assigned. These tables miss some clones; where compared with another copy, unresolved V genes account for less than half of the shortfall, and the remainder is unexplained. In this sample the table shows approximately 89,000 clones, about 83% of which occur a single time. Of the sample, less than 2.5% falls within the top ten clones. Measured from the cysteine to the phenylalanine, the CDR3 is 19 residues long. Only the CDR3 DNA stays, 57 bases, in frame from base 1. The germline V end is reduced by 4 bases and the J end by 0 bases; junction bases left unmatched: 9. For CDR1 and CDR2, the germline V gene lists LGHNA and YSLEER.

The origin of this receptor is a woman between 35 and 50 years old in good health. The sequencing input was blood. This sequence uses TRBV4-3 and TRBJ2-6, and 10 junctional nucleotides match TRBD1. The DNA sequence reads TGCGCCAGCAGCCGGGGACAGGGGATTTCCAGCTCTGGGGCCAACGTCCTGACTTTC. Its translation reads: CASSRGQGISSSGANVLTF.